Presented here are 14 T cell receptor beta chains from one specimen sequenced in a study of cytomegalovirus exposure and HLA in healthy donors. Use of 60 Vbeta and 13 Jbeta primers characterized the PCR. The table came from immunoSEQ multiplex PCR; TCRdb's copy has only in-frame clones and leaves some out. The repertoire includes about 160,000 clones, roughly 80% of them detected once, and approximately 8% sits in the top ten. Sequencing was done on a sample of PBMCs. The receptors here all came from a male donor in good health and CMV-seropositive.

This clone was picked up one time. The chain joins TRBV5-1 to TRBJ2-3; TRBD2 matches 7 bases. This CDR3 is 16 amino acids long. The V gene's germline CDR1 is SGHRS and CDR2 YFSETQ. Trimming removed 5 bases from V and 2 bases from J; junction bases left unmatched: 11. The CDR3 DNA follows: TGCGCCAGCAGTCCCAGGCCGGCGGGGGACACAGATACGCAGTATTTT. It encodes CASSPRPAGDTDTQYF.

This chain joins TRBV5-6 and TRBJ1-5; 7 bases line up with TRBD1. The length of the CDR3 is 14 residues. Unmatched junction bases numbered 9, after V lost 4 bases and J lost 8 bases. Germline V gene data show CDR1 as SGHDT and CDR2 as YYEEEE. CDR3 DNA: TGTGCCAGCAGCGCACAGGGGACCCTAGAGCCCCAGCATTTT. As protein: CASSAQGTLEPQHF.

The chain employs TRBV6-6 and TRBJ1-1; the match to TRBD1 covers 8 bases. Trimming took 6 bases from V and 1 from J; bases not matched to a gene: 7. The CDR3 has 15 residues. Germline assignment: CDR1 MNHNY and CDR2 SVGAGI (reference sequence). CDR3 loop: CASSFRTGQNTEAFF. The CDR3 coding sequence is TGTGCCAGCAGCTTTAGGACAGGGCAGAACACTGAAGCTTTCTTT.

The rearrangement joins TRBV4-1 to TRBJ2-1; 8 bases line up with TRBD2. The CDR3 contains 16 residues. Unmatched junction bases numbered 11, after V lost 3 bases and J lost 7 bases. Germline lookup yields CDR1 MGHRA and CDR2 YSYEKL. CDR3 in amino acids: CASSHPSGGLPNEQFF. DNA for the CDR3: TGCGCCAGCAGCCACCCCAGCGGGGGACTACCGAATGAGCAGTTCTTC.

The CDR3 is CASTLSGFSYNEQFF. DNA for the CDR3: TGTGCCAGCACCCTTAGCGGCTTCTCCTACAATGAGCAGTTCTTC. The chain recombines TRBV7-9 with TRBJ2-1; D perhaps matches TRBD2 (6 bases). Germline CDR1 reads SEHNR; CDR2 reads FQNEAQ (reference sequence). The CDR3 totals 15 residues. Trimming removed 7 bases from V and 0 bases from J, with 13 bases in between.

CDR3 in DNA: TGTGCCAGCAGCTTAGTGGGGGGGTCGAAAGATACGCAGTATTTT. Amino acids: CASSLVGGSKDTQYF. The chain joins TRBV7-2 to TRBJ2-3, with 7 bases identical to TRBD2. Germline CDR1 SGHTA, CDR2 FQGNSA. V lost 1 base and J lost 5; bases outside the gene matches: 6. The CDR3 extends over 15 amino acids.

The chain carries TRBV6-1 and TRBJ2-5, with no clear D. With 6 bases removed from V and 5 bases from J, the gap between germline ends came to 13 bases. Germline values: CDR1 MNHNS, CDR2 SASEGT. The CDR3 spans 13 residues. CDR3 region: CASRTAAWETQYF. DNA of the CDR3: TGTGCCAGCAGAACGGCGGCCTGGGAGACCCAGTACTTC.

J is TRBJ2-3 and V is TRBV9, with 15 nucleotides matching TRBD2. Germline CDR1 is SGDLS and CDR2 is YYNGEE. This CDR3 spans 18 amino acids. J was trimmed by 3 bases and V by 4 bases; bases with no gene match: 9. CDR3 loop: CASSKGTSGRTMTDTQYF. The CDR3 DNA follows: TGTGCCAGCAGCAAAGGGACTAGCGGGAGGACAATGACAGATACGCAGTATTTT.

The chain recombines TRBV27 with TRBJ2-7; 9 bases match TRBD1. The CDR3 is made up of 17 amino acids. After removal of 5 bases from V and 5 bases from J, the junction contained 16 bases not matched to a gene. CDR1 is MNHEY, CDR2 SMNVEV, per germline (reference sequence). In DNA form, the CDR3 reads TGTGCCAGCAGTCCGGACAGGGGTGTCTCATTATCCCACGAGCAGTACTTC. This codes for CASSPDRGVSLSHEQYF.

The chain carries TRBV5-6 and TRBJ1-5, with 7 nucleotides matching TRBD1. Germline lookup yields CDR1 SGHDT and CDR2 YYEEEE. The CDR3 runs 15 residues. The junction had 7 bases not matched to a gene; V was cut back by 4 bases and J by 3 bases. DNA of the CDR3: TGTGCCAGCAGCCTAAAGACAGGGCTCAATCAGCCCCAGCATTTT. Translated: CASSLKTGLNQPQHF.

The rearrangement uses TRBV5-6 and TRBJ1-6, with D tentatively TRBD1 (6 bases). This CDR3 spans 14 amino acids. V lost 0 bases, J lost 10 bases, and 11 bases lay in between. CDR1 is SGHDT and CDR2 is YYEEEE in the germline V gene. The DNA for the CDR3 is TGTGCCAGCAGCTTGGAACAGGGCCGATCACCCCTCCACTTT. It codes for CASSLEQGRSPLHF.

The V gene is TRBV19, the J gene TRBJ1-5, with a possible D match to TRBD1 (6 bases). Germline CDR1 and CDR2: LNHDA and SQIVND (reference sequence). The length of the CDR3 is 16 residues. The V gene lost 3 bases and the J gene lost 7 bases, with 19 bases spanning the gap. The DNA for the CDR3 is TGTGCCAGTAGTATTCGGGGGGGCGGGGGTTCCCAGCCCCAGCATTTT. Translating it yields CASSIRGGGGSQPQHF.

The gene calls are TRBV5-1 and TRBJ2-5; D is unclear. TRBJ2-7 matches the DNA end more closely, so the J call is doubtful. The germline V gene has CDR1 SGHRS and CDR2 YFSETQ. The length of the CDR3 is 14 residues. In DNA, the CDR3 is TGCGCCAGCAGCTTGGCGATCGGAAACTACGAGCAGTACTTC. Translation gives CASSLAIGNYEQYF.

This sequence joins TRBV10-3 and TRBJ2-1, with D uncertain. CDR3 size: 13 residues. The V gene lost 10 bases and the J gene lost 0 bases, with 10 bases spanning the gap. Germline V gives CDR1 ENHRY, CDR2 SYGVKD. CDR3 in amino acids: CATKAPSYNEQFF. In DNA form, the CDR3 reads TGTGCCACCAAAGCACCCTCCTACAATGAGCAGTTCTTC.